Listed here are 2 T cell receptor beta chains from one sample, sequenced in a study of T cell repertoires in cytomegalovirus infection (dated by TCRdb to about 2019). Antigens for these TCRs are unknown. In the paper's terms, the treatment or condition label means: in vitro stimulation with specific CMV peptide epitopes to enrich CMV-specific T cells. This sample was sequenced with an Illumina HiSeq 1500. Using fastp at Q25 and MiXCR, TCRdb reprocessed the public reads and kept productive beta chains. Records with the same CDR3 protein are collapsed into one entry carrying the most frequent genes and DNA. Present in this sample are hundreds of thousands of distinct CDR3 sequences, about 31% of which were seen just once. The biggest ten clones account for around an eighth of the sample. The sequences come from cultured CD8+ T cells from PBMCs, collected from culture after CMV antigen stimulation. The receptors shown here come from a human donor in good health (CMV status not recorded). Some clones in this sample may be carry-over from other donors' samples.

The sample holds a few counts of this clonotype. The chain uses TRBV19 and TRBJ1-2; D not certain. Trimming removed 5 bases at V and 0 bases at J, with 13 bases between. The CDR3 consists of 15 residues. Germline CDR1 reads LNHDA; CDR2 reads SQIVND (reference sequence). The CDR3 DNA follows: TGTGCCAGTAGTGGAAAGCTAGATGCTAACTATGGCTACACCTTC. This encodes CASSGKLDANYGYTF.

This clonotype came up a few times. The chain couples TRBV12-3 or TRBV12-4 to TRBJ2-4, with D perhaps assigned TRBD1 or TRBD2 (6 bases each). CDR3 length: 14 amino acids. V gave up 3 bases and J gave up 2 bases, with 8 bases separating them. In nucleotides, the CDR3 is TGTGCCAGCAGTTTGGGGGGCCCCAAAAACATTCAGTACTTC. Encoded protein: CASSLGGPKNIQYF.